Listed below are T cell receptor beta chains from one sample, sequenced in a study of glioma-infiltrating T cells after dendritic cell vaccination. The assay was immunoSEQ multiplex PCR, and TCRdb's table has in-frame clones only and misses some. Of around 60,000 clones listed, about 89% are singletons. The sequencing used blood, collected after dendritic cell vaccination. The receptors shown here come from a human donor with glioblastoma. The CDR3 runs from the conserved cysteine through the conserved F or W. The D gene is left open where the match is weak. Size is omitted from some rows. Given values are once, few, many or a class for expanded clones.

J gene | clone size | D gene | V gene | CDR3 protein | CDR3 DNA
TRBJ2-7 | NA | NA | TRBV19 | CASSIVAGTYEQYF | TGTGCCAGTAGTATAGTGGCAGGGACCTACGAGCAGTACTTC
TRBJ2-7 | few | TRBD2 | TRBV25-1 | CASSEGGSWSSYEQYF | TGTGCCAGCAGTGAGGGAGGGTCGTGGAGCTCCTACGAGCAGTACTTC
TRBJ2-3 | NA | NA | TRBV7-9 | CASSLGSAGPTDTQYF | TGTGCCAGCAGCTTAGGTTCGGCGGGACCCACAGATACGCAGTATTTT
TRBJ2-3 | NA | NA | TRBV29-1 | CSAIQGSDTQYF | TGCAGCGCCATACAGGGAAGCGATACGCAGTATTTT
TRBJ1-5 | NA | NA | TRBV11-2 | CASSLASGSNQPQHF | TGTGCCAGCAGCTTAGCATCGGGTAGCAATCAGCCCCAGCATTTT
TRBJ1-2 | NA | NA | TRBV16 | CASSQSTQAFGYTF | TGTGCCAGCAGCCAATCCACACAGGCGTTTGGCTACACCTTC
TRBJ2-5 | few | NA | TRBV7-9 | CASSLSAWGVQETQYF | TGTGCCAGCAGCTTATCGGCCTGGGGGGTCCAAGAGACCCAGTACTTC
TRBJ1-3 | NA | TRBD1 | TRBV15 | CATSRGTDRAGNTIYF | TGTGCCACCAGCAGAGGGACGGACAGGGCTGGAAACACCATATATTTT
TRBJ2-3 | NA | TRBD2 | TRBV5-1 | CASSLVSRGGDTQYF | TGCGCCAGCAGCTTGGTGTCTCGGGGAGGGGATACGCAGTATTTT
TRBJ1-5 | NA | NA | TRBV5-5 | CASSLDGSNQPQHF | TGTGCCAGCAGCTTGGATGGCAGCAATCAGCCCCAGCATTTT
TRBJ1-6 | few | NA | TRBV20-1 | CSARGSSPLHF | TGCAGTGCTAGAGGTAGTTCACCCCTCCACTTT
TRBJ2-3 | NA | TRBD2 | TRBV5-6 | CASSPSAGLRTDTQYF | TGTGCCAGCAGCCCATCAGCGGGGCTTCGCACAGATACGCAGTATTTT
TRBJ2-7 | once | TRBD2 | TRBV28 | CASSLVRLAYEQYF | TGTGCCAGCAGTTTGGTCCGACTAGCGTACGAGCAGTACTTC
TRBJ1-3 | NA | NA | TRBV10-3 | CAISEGQFPSGNTIYF | TGTGCCATCAGTGAAGGACAGTTTCCCTCTGGAAACACCATATATTTT
TRBJ2-7 | NA | NA | TRBV5-1 | CASSPEPVSSYEQYF | TGCGCCAGCAGCCCGGAGCCAGTGTCTAGCTACGAGCAGTACTTC
TRBJ2-7 | NA | NA | TRBV30 | CAWSVGGLSYEQYF | TGTGCCTGGAGTGTGGGGGGTCTCTCCTACGAGCAGTACTTC
TRBJ1-1 | NA | TRBD1 | TRBV7-9 | CASSLGGQPIAFF | TGTGCCAGCAGCTTAGGGGGACAGCCGATAGCTTTCTTT
TRBJ1-1 | NA | NA | TRBV30 | CAWRLHLGDTEAFF | TGTGCCTGGAGACTTCATTTAGGGGACACTGAAGCTTTCTTT